These 13 T cell receptor beta chains originate from one sample sequenced in a study of PD-1 blockade in classical Hodgkin lymphoma (dated by TCRdb to 2018 to 2021). The method was the immunoSEQ multiplex PCR assay. TCRdb holds this immuneACCESS table with in-frame rearrangements only. Some clones are missing; in checked studies, unresolved V genes explain under half, and the rest has no known cause. The sample profile shows under 100,000 clones; 80% to 85% of them were found once. 10% to 15% of the sample is taken by the ten largest. The time point label of this sample denotes: cycle 1 day 1 (C1D1), immediately before nivolumab initiation. All trial patients had relapsed after autologous stem cell transplantation, with cohorts A, B and C differing in prior brentuximab vedotin exposure. The sequences come from peripheral blood mononuclear cells (PBMCs), collected at baseline. The receptors originated from a human donor with classical Hodgkin lymphoma.

The chain is built from TRBV6-6 and TRBJ2-5; 8 bases fit TRBD2. CDR3 length: 14 residues. Per germline, CDR1 MNHNY and CDR2 SVGAGI (reference sequence). V shed 8 bases and J 1 base; nucleotides not matched to a gene: 6. As DNA, the CDR3 is TGTGCCAGCGGTAAGCGGGAGCTCCAAGAGACCCAGTACTTC. The encoded protein is CASGKRELQETQYF.

The chain employs TRBV4-1 and TRBJ2-2; 11 nucleotides match TRBD2. Germline values: CDR1 MGHRA, CDR2 YSYEKL. CDR3 length: 17 residues. The V and J ends lost 5 bases and 8 bases, in that order; junction bases with no gene match: 13. The CDR3 bases are TGCGCCAGCAGCGAACGACTAGCGGGAACCCCTGTGGGGGAGCTGTTTTTT. This translates into CASSERLAGTPVGELFF.

This clone was counted a single time. This sequence joins TRBV5-1 and TRBJ1-4; TRBD1 matches at 7 bases. In germline, CDR1 is SGHRS, CDR2 YFSETQ. The length of the CDR3 is 16 residues. V shed 0 bases and J 7 bases; nucleotides not matched to a gene: 9. This chain's CDR3 is CASSLAPTRGPEKLFF. DNA for the CDR3: TGCGCCAGCAGCTTGGCTCCTACAAGGGGGCCTGAAAAACTGTTTTTT.

The chain couples TRBV6-5 to TRBJ2-4, with 9 positions matching TRBD1. The CDR3 consists of 14 residues. CDR1 MNHEY and CDR2 SVGAGI come from the germline V gene. Unmatched junction bases numbered 2, after V lost 6 bases and J lost 2 bases. The CDR3 region is CASRGQGSKNIQYF. The CDR3 coding sequence is TGTGCCAGCAGGGGACAGGGATCCAAAAACATTCAGTACTTC.

The chain carries TRBV5-4 and TRBJ2-7, with TRBD2 matching 7 bases. V lost 4 bases and J lost 3; bases outside the gene matches: 22. CDR1 SGHNT and CDR2 YYREEE come from the germline V gene (reference sequence). There are 19 residues in the CDR3. CDR3 loop: CASSGGEGFQPTPYYEQYF. CDR3 sequence (DNA): TGTGCCAGCAGCGGGGGGGAGGGGTTTCAACCCACGCCGTACTACGAGCAGTACTTC.

The rearrangement joins TRBV10-3 to TRBJ2-3, with 7 bases fitting TRBD1. The CDR3 runs to 13 residues. Germline V gives CDR1 ENHRY, CDR2 SYGVKD. The trim removed 2 bases at V and 6 bases at J, leaving 2 bases unmatched. CDR3 bases: TGTGCCATCAGTGAGACAGGGGTCGATACGCAGTATTTT. Amino acid sequence: CAISETGVDTQYF.

The chain couples TRBV28 to TRBJ2-7; 10 nucleotides agree with TRBD1. This CDR3 spans 16 amino acids. Germline V gene data show CDR1 as MDHEN and CDR2 as SYDVKM. V gave up 5 bases and J gave up 3 bases; unmatched junction bases: 10. CDR3 residues: CASSLPRGDRGYEQYF. The CDR3, as DNA: TGTGCCAGCAGTCTACCCCGTGGGGACAGGGGCTACGAGCAGTACTTC.

V gene TRBV5-1 combines with J gene TRBJ2-5; 11 bases match TRBD2. Trimming at V came to 4 bases and at J to 5 bases, leaving 10 bases not matched to a gene. The V gene's germline CDR1 is SGHRS and CDR2 YFSETQ. CDR3 size: 16 residues. CDR3 amino acids: CASSPGTSGSWETQYF. For the CDR3, the DNA is TGCGCCAGCAGCCCCGGGACTAGCGGTTCATGGGAGACCCAGTACTTC.

V and J are TRBV9 and TRBJ2-5; D is possibly TRBD1 or TRBD2 (5 bases each). This CDR3 region has 15 residues. V lost 0 bases, J lost 5 bases, and 14 bases lay in between. The germline CDR1 and CDR2 sequences are SGDLS and YYNGEE. CDR3: CASSVGGRERETQYF. CDR3 DNA: TGTGCCAGCAGCGTAGGGGGCAGGGAGAGGGAGACCCAGTACTTC.

This rearrangement joins TRBV19 to TRBJ2-1, with 7 bases fitting TRBD1. Trimming removed 5 bases from V and 1 base from J; junction bases left unmatched: 5. CDR1 LNHDA and CDR2 SQIVND come from the germline V gene (reference sequence). This CDR3 is built from 15 residues. CDR3: CASSPTTGSYNEQFF. As DNA, the CDR3 is TGTGCCAGTAGTCCCACGACAGGGTCCTACAATGAGCAGTTCTTC.

This clone was counted only a few times. This sequence joins TRBV5-6 and TRBJ2-7, with D perhaps TRBD1 (5 bases). The CDR3 totals 14 residues. From germline, CDR1 is SGHDT and CDR2 YYEEEE. Trimming took 4 bases from V and 0 from J, leaving 11 bases between them. CDR3 DNA: TGTGCCAGCAGCCCTACAGGCCCCTCCTACGAGCAGTACTTC. It yields the protein CASSPTGPSYEQYF.

The table lists this clone with many counts. The CDR3 nucleotides read TGTGCCAGCAGCTTAGACCTGAACACTGAAGCTTTCTTT. Protein product: CASSLDLNTEAFF. The chain joins TRBV7-6 to TRBJ1-1, with D unresolved. Per germline, CDR1 SGHVS and CDR2 FNYEAQ. The germline V and J ends were trimmed by 1 base and 0 bases, with 3 bases remaining between them. The CDR3 is 13 amino acids.

This clone appeared a single time. V usage is TRBV19 and J usage is TRBJ2-7; perhaps TRBD2 as D (6 bases). The V end was cut by 4 bases, the J end by 3 bases, with 19 bases between. Germline V CDR1 and CDR2: LNHDA, SQIVND (reference sequence). The CDR3 has 16 amino acids. CDR3: CASSRGSGPSIYEQYF. The CDR3 region has the DNA TGTGCCAGTAGTAGGGGTAGCGGACCTTCGATCTACGAGCAGTACTTC.